Listed below are T cell receptor beta chains from one sample, sequenced in a study of graft-versus-host responses after intestinal transplantation. Assay used: immunoSEQ multiplex PCR; TCRdb lists only in-frame clones, some missing. Of about 110,000 clones detected, approximately 92% appear once; the ten largest clones hold about 0.54%. Antigens of these TCRs are unknown. This material consisted of unstimulated CD8+ T cells sorted from spleen or lymph node cells, taken before intestinal transplant. The receptors derive from a human donor who received an intestinal transplant. Both conserved end residues are part of each CDR3. D genes are given only for firm matches. Rows give clone size only sometimes, using once, few, many, or a class for an expanded clone.

CASSEWVYSYNEQFF,TGTGCCAGCAGTGAGTGGGTCTACTCCTACAATGAGCAGTTCTTC,.,TRBV2,.,TRBJ2-1
CASSRGGGTEAFF,TGTGCCAGTTCTAGGGGTGGGGGCACTGAAGCTTTCTTT,.,TRBV6-5,.,TRBJ1-1
CASSPITDALGYTF,TGTGCCAGCAGTCCTATTACTGATGCACTTGGCTACACCTTC,.,TRBV7-2,.,TRBJ1-2
CASTAGLASNEQFF,TGTGCCAGCACCGCGGGACTAGCGAGCAATGAGCAGTTCTTC,TRBD2,TRBV6-1,.,TRBJ2-1
CASSERWTGEDGYTF,TGTGCCAGCAGTGAAAGATGGACTGGTGAGGATGGCTACACCTTC,.,TRBV6-1,.,TRBJ1-2
CASSVVLSSYEQYF,TGTGCCAGCTCAGTCGTTCTCAGCTCCTACGAGCAGTACTTC,.,TRBV18,.,TRBJ2-7
CASSQNTEAFF,TGTGCCAGCAGCCAGAACACTGAAGCTTTCTTT,.,TRBV5-4,.,TRBJ1-1
CATSGAAGGTDTQYF,TGTGCCACCTCGGGGGCGGCCGGGGGCACAGATACGCAGTATTTT,.,TRBV2,.,TRBJ2-3
CASSLSRGSPYGYTF,TGTGCCAGCAGTTTATCAAGGGGGTCCCCCTATGGCTACACCTTC,.,TRBV27,.,TRBJ1-2
CASSRTGGDRGTDTQYF,TGCGCCAGCAGCCGAACCGGTGGGGACAGGGGCACAGATACGCAGTATTTT,TRBD1,TRBV5-1,.,TRBJ2-3
CASSQGTGISSNTEAFF,TGTGCCAGCAGCCAAGGGACAGGGATATCTTCGAACACTGAAGCTTTCTTT,TRBD1,TRBV4-2,.,TRBJ1-1
CASSPGTSGRADQDGELFF,TGTGCCAGCAGCCCCGGGACTAGCGGGAGGGCCGATCAGGACGGGGAGCTGTTTTTT,TRBD2,TRBV11-2,.,TRBJ2-2
CASSIRPQGAKLEAFF,TGTGCCAGTAGTATTCGCCCCCAGGGGGCGAAGCTTGAAGCTTTCTTT,TRBD1,TRBV19,.,TRBJ1-1
CASSYSQGSTGELFF,TGTGCCAGCAGTTACTCACAGGGGTCCACCGGGGAGCTGTTTTTT,TRBD1,TRBV6-5,.,TRBJ2-2
CRGTEAYEQYF,TGCAGGGGGACAGAGGCGTACGAGCAGTACTTC,TRBD1,TRBV20-1,.,TRBJ2-7
CSVEVVGRVAKNIQYF,TGCAGCGTCGAAGTGGTCGGGAGAGTAGCCAAAAACATTCAGTACTTC,.,TRBV29-1,.,TRBJ2-4
CSARDNTEAFF,TGCAGTGCTAGAGATAACACTGAAGCTTTCTTT,.,TRBV20-1,.,TRBJ1-1
CASSFLGNTYEQYF,TGCGCCAGCAGCTTCCTCGGGAATACCTACGAGCAGTACTTC,.,TRBV5-1,once,TRBJ2-7
CASSLRGPPGNTIYF,TGTGCCAGCAGCTTAAGAGGTCCTCCCGGAAACACCATATATTTT,.,TRBV11-3,.,TRBJ1-3
CASSLGGANVLTF,TGTGCCAGCAGCTTAGGAGGGGCCAACGTCCTGACTTTC,.,TRBV13,.,TRBJ2-6
CASRELAGKETQYF,TGTGCCAGCAGGGAACTAGCGGGGAAAGAGACCCAGTACTTC,TRBD2,TRBV5-6,.,TRBJ2-5
CASSVSYNEQFF,TGTGCCAGCAGCGTAAGCTACAATGAGCAGTTCTTC,.,TRBV9,once,TRBJ2-1
CAWSLRSGGADYGYTF,TGTGCCTGGAGTCTACGCTCCGGGGGCGCGGACTATGGCTACACCTTC,.,TRBV30,.,TRBJ1-2
CASSLADRAVGNTIYF,TGTGCCAGCAGCTTAGCGGACAGGGCGGTCGGAAACACCATATATTTT,TRBD1,TRBV7-9,.,TRBJ1-3
CASSAETGHGNTIYF,TGTGCCAGCAGCGCCGAGACAGGGCATGGAAACACCATATATTTT,TRBD1,TRBV9,.,TRBJ1-3
CAISEHGRDYNEQFF,TGTGCCATCAGTGAACACGGGAGGGACTACAATGAGCAGTTCTTC,TRBD2,TRBV10-3,.,TRBJ2-1
CASGLLNGLAKNIQYF,TGTGCTAGTGGTCTGTTAAACGGCCTAGCCAAAAACATTCAGTACTTC,.,TRBV12-5,.,TRBJ2-4
CSVVVGMISYEQYF,TGCAGCGTTGTTGTAGGAATGATCTCCTACGAGCAGTACTTC,.,TRBV29-1,.,TRBJ2-7
CASSPGTVYGYTF,TGTGCCAGCAGCCCGGGGACAGTCTATGGCTACACCTTC,TRBD1,TRBV7-9,.,TRBJ1-2
CASGPTISF,TGTGCTAGTGGTCCCACGATCTCTTTT,.,TRBV12-5,.,TRBJ2-3
CASTRGNEQFF,TGCGCCAGCACTCGCGGGAATGAGCAGTTCTTC,.,TRBV4-1,.,TRBJ2-1
CASSLLSRAGVSNEQFF,TGTGCCAGCAGTTTATTATCGCGAGCGGGAGTTTCCAATGAGCAGTTCTTC,TRBD2,TRBV27,once,TRBJ2-1
CASSQDSGLGSQETQYF,TGTGCCAGCAGCCAAGATTCGGGACTAGGAAGCCAAGAGACCCAGTACTTC,TRBD2,TRBV4-2,.,TRBJ2-5
CASSDHDRGVTGELFF,TGTGCCAGCAGTGACCACGACAGGGGAGTCACCGGGGAGCTGTTTTTT,TRBD1,TRBV25-1,.,TRBJ2-2
CASSQASTSASYEQYF,TGTGCCAGCAGCCAAGCTTCGACTAGCGCCTCCTACGAGCAGTACTTC,TRBD2,TRBV4-2,.,TRBJ2-7
CASRPGRRGLWGYTF,TGTGCCAGCAGGCCAGGGCGGCGGGGGCTTTGGGGCTACACCTTC,.,TRBV27,.,TRBJ1-2
CASSQGLSSTGAPYEQYF,TGTGCCAGCAGCCAAGGTTTATCAAGTACAGGGGCCCCCTACGAGCAGTACTTC,TRBD1,TRBV14,.,TRBJ2-7
CASSLAQVGTEAFF,TGTGCCAGCAGCTTAGCGCAGGTGGGAACTGAAGCTTTCTTT,.,TRBV7-9,.,TRBJ1-1
CASSYEGYSNQPQHF,TGTGCCAGCAGTTACGAGGGTTATAGCAATCAGCCCCAGCATTTT,.,TRBV6-6,.,TRBJ1-5
CASSLVQYTEAFF,TGTGCCAGCAGCTTGGTACAGTACACTGAAGCTTTCTTT,.,TRBV5-5,.,TRBJ1-1
CASSPTVWREQFF,TGTGCCAGTAGTCCTACCGTCTGGCGGGAGCAGTTCTTC,.,TRBV19,.,TRBJ2-1
CAISESPEGPLSYEQYF,TGTGCCATCAGTGAGTCGCCCGAAGGACCGCTATCCTACGAGCAGTACTTC,.,TRBV10-3,few,TRBJ2-7
CASSLAAGDPTGELFF,TGCGCCAGCAGCTTGGCAGCGGGAGACCCCACCGGGGAGCTGTTTTTT,TRBD2,TRBV5-1,.,TRBJ2-2
CASSYEGGIAEAFF,TGTGCCAGCAGTTACGAAGGTGGGATCGCTGAAGCTTTCTTT,.,TRBV6-5,.,TRBJ1-1
CASSSAESLEQYF,TGCGCCAGCAGCTCCGCGGAGTCCCTGGAGCAGTACTTC,.,TRBV5-1,.,TRBJ2-7
CASSLGQGRNTIYF,TGTGCCAGCAGCTTAGGACAGGGGAGGAACACCATATATTTT,TRBD1,TRBV7-2,.,TRBJ1-3
CASSPLTGINSNQPQHF,TGCGCCAGCAGTCCCCTGACCGGGATTAATAGCAATCAGCCCCAGCATTTT,.,TRBV23-1,.,TRBJ1-5